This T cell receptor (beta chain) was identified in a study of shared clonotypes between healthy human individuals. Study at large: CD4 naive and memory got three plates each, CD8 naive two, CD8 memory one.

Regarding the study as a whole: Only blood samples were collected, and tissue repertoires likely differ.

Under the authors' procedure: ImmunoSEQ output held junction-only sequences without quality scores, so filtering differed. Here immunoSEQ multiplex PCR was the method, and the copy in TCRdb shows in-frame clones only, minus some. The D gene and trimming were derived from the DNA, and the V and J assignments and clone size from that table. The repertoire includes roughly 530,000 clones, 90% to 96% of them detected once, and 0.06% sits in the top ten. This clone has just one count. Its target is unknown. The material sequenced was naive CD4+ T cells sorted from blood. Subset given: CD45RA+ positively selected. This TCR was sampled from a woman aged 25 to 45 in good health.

This chain's CDR3 is CASSYRTGGWNEQYF. CDR3 in DNA: TGTGCCAGCAGCTACCGGACAGGCGGCTGGAACGAGCAGTACTTC. The V gene is TRBV7-6, the J gene TRBJ2-7; 7 positions agree with TRBD1. Trimming took 4 bases from V and 5 from J; bases not matched to a gene: 11. The CDR3 is made up of 15 amino acids. Germline CDR1 is SGHVS and CDR2 is FNYEAQ.